Listed below are T cell receptor beta chains from one sample, sequenced in a study of cytomegalovirus exposure and HLA in healthy donors. Generated by immunoSEQ multiplex PCR, the TCRdb table keeps only in-frame clones and is missing some. The table has more than 150,000 clones, about 82% seen once; the top ten hold around 1.9%. Material for sequencing was PBMCs. Receptors originate from a woman between 25 and 40 years old in good health and CMV-seronegative. Both conserved end residues are part of each CDR3. Fields, in order: J gene, D gene, V gene, clone size, CDR3 DNA, CDR3 protein. The D gene is left open where the match is weak. Where a row states a size, it is once, few, many or the class of an expanded clone; other rows omit it.

TRBJ1-6	NA	TRBV6-5	NA	TGTGCCAGCAGTTGGAGCAATAATTCACCCCTCCACTTT	CASSWSNNSPLHF
TRBJ1-1	NA	TRBV20-1	few	TGCAGTGCTAGCGACAGGACTGAAGCTTTCTTT	CSASDRTEAFF
TRBJ2-6	NA	TRBV4-1	NA	TGCGCCAGCACCGCAGGGTCGGCTGCTGGGGCCAACGTCCTGACTTTC	CASTAGSAAGANVLTF
TRBJ1-6	NA	TRBV5-1	NA	TGCGCCAGCAGCAGAGAGATCGATTATAATTCACCCCTCCACTTT	CASSREIDYNSPLHF
TRBJ1-5	NA	TRBV4-1	NA	TGCGCCAGCAGCCAAGAGGCAGGGGTACTAAATCAGCCCCAGCATTTT	CASSQEAGVLNQPQHF
TRBJ2-1	TRBD2	TRBV6-5	NA	TGTGCCAGCAGTTACCCGGGACTAGTAGGTCCTCCGTTCTTC	CASSYPGLVGPPFF
TRBJ1-4	TRBD1	TRBV2	NA	TGTGCCAGCAGTAGACAGGGGTTCGATGAAAAACTGTTTTTT	CASSRQGFDEKLFF
TRBJ1-2	NA	TRBV11-2	once	TGTGCCAGCAGCCGCCCGACAATTGGCTATGGCTACACCTTC	CASSRPTIGYGYTF
TRBJ2-2	NA	TRBV28	NA	TGTGCCAGCAGTTTAGGGGGGAGGAACACCGGGGAGCTGTTTTTT	CASSLGGRNTGELFF
TRBJ2-7	TRBD2	TRBV10-2	NA	TGCGCCAGCAGAGTACTAGCGGGGGTAACCTACGAGCAGTACTTC	CASRVLAGVTYEQYF
TRBJ1-5	NA	TRBV28	NA	TGTGCCAGCGGATTAGGGGTCCACTATAGCAATCAGCCCCAGCATTTT	CASGLGVHYSNQPQHF
TRBJ1-1	TRBD1	TRBV28	once	TGTGCCAGCAGTTTATGGGCCGGGACAGGGGGCTATGAAGCTTTCTTT	CASSLWAGTGGYEAFF
TRBJ2-1	NA	TRBV29-1	NA	TGCAGCGTTGGTGCTAGCTTCAATGAGCAGTTCTTC	CSVGASFNEQFF
TRBJ2-7	NA	TRBV4-3	NA	TGCGCCAGCAGCCAAGATCACAGGGGACTCTCCTACGAGCAGTACTTC	CASSQDHRGLSYEQYF
TRBJ2-7	TRBD2	TRBV6-1	NA	TGTGCCAGCAGTGTCCTTCCGAGCGGGAGGTACGAGCAGTACTTC	CASSVLPSGRYEQYF
TRBJ2-5	NA	TRBV25-1	NA	TGTGCCAGCAGTGCAGTATTCCAAGAGACCCAGTACTTC	CASSAVFQETQYF
TRBJ2-1	NA	TRBV9	few	TGTGCCAGCAGCGTAGTAGGGAGCGAGCAGTTCTTC	CASSVVGSEQFF
TRBJ1-1	TRBD1	TRBV5-8	NA	TGTGCCAGCAGCTTGCGTCGACAAGGACAGGGGTTCGGCACTGAAGCTTTCTTT	CASSLRRQGQGFGTEAFF
TRBJ2-1	TRBD2	TRBV5-1	once	TGCGCCAGCAGCTTGCGGACTAGCGGGGGGGCCCCCAATGAGCAGTTCTTC	CASSLRTSGGAPNEQFF
TRBJ2-5	NA	TRBV19	NA	TGTGCCAGTAGTCCCAGGAGGGGCTCGGGAGAGACCCAGTACTTC	CASSPRRGSGETQYF
TRBJ2-3	NA	TRBV19	NA	TGTGCCAGTAGTGAGAGGACAGATACGCAGTATTTT	CASSERTDTQYF
TRBJ1-5	TRBD1	TRBV7-8	few	TGTGCCAGCAGCTTAGCGAGGGGGCAGGGGCAGCCCCAGCATTTT	CASSLARGQGQPQHF
TRBJ2-1	TRBD2	TRBV30	NA	TGTGCCTGGAGGGCTAGCGGGGGTGGGTATGAGCAGTTCTTC	CAWRASGGGYEQFF
TRBJ1-4	TRBD1	TRBV6-1	NA	TGTGCCAGCAGTGGGGGACAGAGTAATGAAAAACTGTTTTTT	CASSGGQSNEKLFF
TRBJ1-6	TRBD1	TRBV2	NA	TGTGCCAGCAGTGAGGACAGGGGTGTGGGTAATTCACCCCTCCACTTT	CASSEDRGVGNSPLHF
TRBJ2-1	TRBD2	TRBV4-3	NA	TGCGCCAGCAGCCAAGGTGGCGGGGGGGCCCTAAACAATGAGCAGTTCTTC	CASSQGGGGALNNEQFF
TRBJ2-1	TRBD2	TRBV19	NA	TGTGCCAGTAGTAGCGGGGGGGCCTTCATCGATGAGCAGTTCTTC	CASSSGGAFIDEQFF
TRBJ1-1	TRBD1	TRBV29-1	few	TGCAGCGTTTCACACCCCAGGGGGACTGAAGCTTTCTTT	CSVSHPRGTEAFF
TRBJ1-1	NA	TRBV27	NA	TGTGCCATCCTCCGGGGGACTGAAGCTTTCTTT	CAILRGTEAFF